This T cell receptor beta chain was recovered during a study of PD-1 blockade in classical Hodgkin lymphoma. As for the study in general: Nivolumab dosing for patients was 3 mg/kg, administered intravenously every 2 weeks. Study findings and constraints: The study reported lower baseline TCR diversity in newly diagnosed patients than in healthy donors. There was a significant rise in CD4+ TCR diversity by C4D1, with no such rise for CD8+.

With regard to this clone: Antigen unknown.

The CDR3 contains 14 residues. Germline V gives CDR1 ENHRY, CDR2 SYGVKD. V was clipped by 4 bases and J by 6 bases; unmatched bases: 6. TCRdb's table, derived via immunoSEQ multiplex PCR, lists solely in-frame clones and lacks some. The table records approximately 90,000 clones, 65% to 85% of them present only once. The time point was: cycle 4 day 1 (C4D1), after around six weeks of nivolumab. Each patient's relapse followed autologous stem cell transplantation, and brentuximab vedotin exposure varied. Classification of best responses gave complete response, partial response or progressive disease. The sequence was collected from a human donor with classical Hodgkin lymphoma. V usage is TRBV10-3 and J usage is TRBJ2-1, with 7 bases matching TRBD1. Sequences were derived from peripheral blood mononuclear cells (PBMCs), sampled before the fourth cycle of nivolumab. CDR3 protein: CAISVTGPTNEQFF. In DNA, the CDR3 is TGTGCCATCAGTGTGACAGGGCCCACCAATGAGCAGTTCTTC.